The subject of this entry is one TCR beta chain. This sample is part of a study of immune characterization of retroperitoneal liposarcoma. TCRdb re-analysed the PCR reads in MiXCR, keeping a single row per CDR3 protein. The sample carries approximately 11,000 distinct CDR3 sequences, roughly a third recorded once. Germline V lookup: CDR1 MNHNS, CDR2 SASEGT. Deletions cut 6 bases from V and 3 bases from J, with 15 bases between. CDR3 length: 15 amino acids. The sequenced sample consisted of tumor tissue. The sequence derives from a female donor with retroperitoneal liposarcoma. This chain links TRBV6-1 with TRBJ2-1; unclear D gene. The DNA of the CDR3 is TGTGCCAGCAGCTCAGACACCGACAACTACAATGAGCAGTTCTTC. This encodes CASSSDTDNYNEQFF.